Described below is a single T cell receptor beta chain sequence and its context. Antigen unknown. This entry is derived from a study of CD8 T cells in Susac syndrome. The study's findings and limits: It was acknowledged in the study that its TCR sequencing and HLA analysis involved a relatively small number of individuals.

The length of the CDR3 is 15 residues. J gave up 1 base and V 3 bases, and 0 bases lay outside the gene matches. Germline loops: CDR1 MDHEN, CDR2 SYDVKM. Random hexamers were used to reverse transcribe the RNA input (roughly 0.5 to 1 ug). TCRdb reanalysed the immunoSEQ multiplex PCR reads using MiXCR and keeps one entry per CDR3 protein. The sample lists approximately 150,000 distinct CDR3 sequences; roughly 95% were seen once. This chain uses TRBV28 with TRBJ2-5; 12 bases are a match to TRBD2. Sequenced sample: CD4+ T cells from PBMCs. This clonotype was obtained from a human donor with multiple sclerosis. The CDR3 sequence is CASSLTSGGQETQYF. In DNA form, the CDR3 reads TGTGCCAGCAGTTTGACTAGCGGGGGCCAAGAGACCCAGTACTTC.